A selection of T cell receptor beta chains follows, all from one sample in a study of control samples from healthy donors and cancer patients. The assay was immunoSEQ multiplex PCR, and TCRdb's table has in-frame clones only and misses some. The top ten clones hold approximately 6.7% of a sample with about 110,000 clones, approximately 82% of them seen once. Sequenced: blood. These receptors were collected from a man aged 18 to 30 in good health. Both conserved end residues are part of each CDR3. D genes are given only for firm matches. For some rows the clone size is stated as once, few or many, or as a class when expanded; others skip it.

d_call: TRBD1
j_call: TRBJ1-3
v_call: TRBV14
clone_size: NA
cdr3_nt: TGTGCCAGCAGCCAAGCCCAGGGGGGAGGAAACACCATATATTTT
cdr3_aa: CASSQAQGGGNTIYF

d_call: TRBD1
j_call: TRBJ1-5
v_call: TRBV5-8
clone_size: few
cdr3_nt: TGTGCCAGCAGCTGGGGACAGTCCCCCAATCAGCCCCAGCATTTT
cdr3_aa: CASSWGQSPNQPQHF

d_call: TRBD2
j_call: TRBJ2-3
v_call: TRBV28
clone_size: NA
cdr3_nt: TGTGCCAGCAGTTCCGCCGGGACTAGCCTCCCAGATACGCAGTATTTT
cdr3_aa: CASSSAGTSLPDTQYF

d_call: TRBD2
j_call: TRBJ2-3
v_call: TRBV3-1/TRBV3-2
clone_size: NA
cdr3_nt: TGTGCCAGCAGCCCACAAGTAATAGCGGGGTACACAGATACGCAGTATTTT
cdr3_aa: CASSPQVIAGYTDTQYF

d_call: TRBD1
j_call: TRBJ1-2
v_call: TRBV7-2
clone_size: NA
cdr3_nt: TGTGCCAGCAGCCGCGGACAGGGCGTTGGCTATGGCTACACCTTC
cdr3_aa: CASSRGQGVGYGYTF

d_call: NA
j_call: TRBJ2-3
v_call: TRBV14
clone_size: NA
cdr3_nt: TGTGCCAGCAGCCTATCTGGACGAGGAGATACGCAGTATTTT
cdr3_aa: CASSLSGRGDTQYF

d_call: NA
j_call: TRBJ2-3
v_call: TRBV30
clone_size: NA
cdr3_nt: TGTGCCCGAACGAAGGGCAGGACAGATACGCAGTATTTT
cdr3_aa: CARTKGRTDTQYF

d_call: NA
j_call: TRBJ1-1
v_call: TRBV13
clone_size: NA
cdr3_nt: TGTGCCAGCAGCCCGCCTAACCCAGACAGGAACACTGAAGCTTTCTTT
cdr3_aa: CASSPPNPDRNTEAFF

d_call: TRBD1
j_call: TRBJ2-7
v_call: TRBV4-2
clone_size: once
cdr3_nt: TGTGCCAGCAGCCAACTCCAGGGGGCAGCCAACGAGCAGTACTTC
cdr3_aa: CASSQLQGAANEQYF

d_call: NA
j_call: TRBJ2-2
v_call: TRBV27
clone_size: NA
cdr3_nt: TGTGCCAGCAGGAGAAACACCGGGGAGCTGTTTTTT
cdr3_aa: CASRRNTGELFF

d_call: NA
j_call: TRBJ2-5
v_call: TRBV7-9
clone_size: NA
cdr3_nt: TGTGCCAGCAGCCCGTCGGACGGGACACCCCTCCAAGAGACCCAGTACTTC
cdr3_aa: CASSPSDGTPLQETQYF

d_call: NA
j_call: TRBJ2-1
v_call: TRBV7-9
clone_size: NA
cdr3_nt: TGTGCCAGCACCCTAGTAAATGAGCAGTTCTTC
cdr3_aa: CASTLVNEQFF

d_call: TRBD2
j_call: TRBJ2-1
v_call: TRBV19
clone_size: NA
cdr3_nt: TGTGCCAGTAGTGTCAGCGGGGGGAAGGGCTATGAGCAGTTCTTC
cdr3_aa: CASSVSGGKGYEQFF

d_call: TRBD2
j_call: TRBJ2-2
v_call: TRBV7-6
clone_size: NA
cdr3_nt: TGTGCCAGCAGCTTAGGACTGGCGGGGGGGAACACCGGGGAGCTGTTTTTT
cdr3_aa: CASSLGLAGGNTGELFF

d_call: NA
j_call: TRBJ2-1
v_call: TRBV12-3/TRBV12-4
clone_size: NA
cdr3_nt: TGTGCCAGCAGTTGGACAGACTACAATGAGCAGTTCTTC
cdr3_aa: CASSWTDYNEQFF

d_call: TRBD2
j_call: TRBJ2-7
v_call: TRBV6-5
clone_size: NA
cdr3_nt: TGTGCCAGCAGTTACTCGAGTCTAGCGGGGGCCTACGAGCAGTACTTC
cdr3_aa: CASSYSSLAGAYEQYF

d_call: NA
j_call: TRBJ2-1
v_call: TRBV5-8
clone_size: NA
cdr3_nt: TGTGCCAGCAGCTTGGAGTTCGGCAGGGTGAATGAGCAGTTCTTC
cdr3_aa: CASSLEFGRVNEQFF

d_call: TRBD1
j_call: TRBJ2-5
v_call: TRBV2
clone_size: NA
cdr3_nt: TGTGCCAGCAGGGGACAGGGGAAGGCGTGGGAGACCCAGTACTTC
cdr3_aa: CASRGQGKAWETQYF

d_call: TRBD1
j_call: TRBJ1-5
v_call: TRBV7-2
clone_size: NA
cdr3_nt: TGTGCCAGCAGCTTGGACAGGGACCAGCCCCAGCATTTT
cdr3_aa: CASSLDRDQPQHF

d_call: NA
j_call: TRBJ2-7
v_call: TRBV30
clone_size: NA
cdr3_nt: TGTGCAACTCGACAGCTTTCCTACGAGCAGTACTTC
cdr3_aa: CATRQLSYEQYF

d_call: NA
j_call: TRBJ2-3
v_call: TRBV7-8
clone_size: NA
cdr3_nt: TGTGCCAGCAGCTTATTAAGTGGGTCGCAGTATTTT
cdr3_aa: CASSLLSGSQYF

d_call: NA
j_call: TRBJ2-2
v_call: TRBV11-2
clone_size: NA
cdr3_nt: TGTGCCAGCAGCTTATCCATGGCGGGGATTAGGGCCGGGGAGCTGTTTTTT
cdr3_aa: CASSLSMAGIRAGELFF

d_call: NA
j_call: TRBJ1-1
v_call: TRBV29-1
clone_size: NA
cdr3_nt: TGCAGCGTTGAAGGACAGATTAACACTGAAGCTTTCTTT
cdr3_aa: CSVEGQINTEAFF

d_call: TRBD1
j_call: TRBJ1-2
v_call: TRBV5-4
clone_size: NA
cdr3_nt: TGTGCCAGCAGCTTGGCCACAGGGCGGGACAGGGGCTATGGCTACACCTTC
cdr3_aa: CASSLATGRDRGYGYTF

d_call: NA
j_call: TRBJ1-6
v_call: TRBV7-2
clone_size: NA
cdr3_nt: TGTGCCAGCAGCGAGGAGTCAGGGTATTCACCCCTCCACTTT
cdr3_aa: CASSEESGYSPLHF

d_call: TRBD1
j_call: TRBJ2-1
v_call: TRBV24-1
clone_size: NA
cdr3_nt: TGTGCCACCAGCAAGGGTTGGGGACAGAACTACAATGAGCAGTTCTTC
cdr3_aa: CATSKGWGQNYNEQFF

d_call: TRBD2
j_call: TRBJ2-3
v_call: TRBV2
clone_size: once
cdr3_nt: TGTGCCAGCACCGAAGGACTAGCGGGGGGCTGGAGCACAGATACGCAGTATTTT
cdr3_aa: CASTEGLAGGWSTDTQYF

d_call: TRBD1
j_call: TRBJ1-1
v_call: TRBV6-1
clone_size: NA
cdr3_nt: TGTGCCAGCAGTGAAGAGACAGGGATCTCCACTGAAGCTTTCTTT
cdr3_aa: CASSEETGISTEAFF

d_call: TRBD2
j_call: TRBJ2-1
v_call: TRBV27
clone_size: NA
cdr3_nt: TGTGCCAGCAGACCCCCCGGCGGGGGGTACAATGAGCAGTTCTTC
cdr3_aa: CASRPPGGGYNEQFF

d_call: TRBD2
j_call: TRBJ2-2
v_call: TRBV7-8
clone_size: once
cdr3_nt: TGTGCCAGCAGCGCAACTAGCGGGGGGGTTACCGGGGAGCTGTTTTTT
cdr3_aa: CASSATSGGVTGELFF

d_call: NA
j_call: TRBJ2-2
v_call: TRBV9
clone_size: NA
cdr3_nt: TGTGCCAGCAGCGTATCCCCTCAGGGGAACACCGGGGAGCTGTTTTTT
cdr3_aa: CASSVSPQGNTGELFF

d_call: NA
j_call: TRBJ1-6
v_call: TRBV3-1/TRBV3-2
clone_size: NA
cdr3_nt: TGTGCCAGCAGCCAAGGGAGCTCCTATAATTCACCCCTCCACTTT
cdr3_aa: CASSQGSSYNSPLHF

d_call: NA
j_call: TRBJ1-1
v_call: TRBV2
clone_size: NA
cdr3_nt: TGTGCCAGCGCGACCGGGGTGAACACTGAAGCTTTCTTT
cdr3_aa: CASATGVNTEAFF

d_call: TRBD2
j_call: TRBJ2-1
v_call: TRBV7-8
clone_size: NA
cdr3_nt: TGTGCCAGCAGCTCGGGACTAGCGGGGGGTAATGAGCAGTTCTTC
cdr3_aa: CASSSGLAGGNEQFF

d_call: TRBD1
j_call: TRBJ1-1
v_call: TRBV5-5
clone_size: once
cdr3_nt: TGTGCCAGCAGGCAGGGGGCTAATCTCGCGGACACTGAAGCTTTCTTT
cdr3_aa: CASRQGANLADTEAFF